This T cell receptor (beta chain) was captured in a study of blood T cell repertoires in COVID-19. Study details: Acute and convalescent COVID-19 specimens originated in the United States, Italy and Spain. In each case, the material was cDNA or gDNA derived from T cells, B-cell-depleted T cells, or PBMCs.

The method was immunoSEQ multiplex PCR; TCRdb's version includes in-frame clones alone and lacks a portion of them. Among 200,000 to 250,000 clones listed, around 86% were seen once. This clone occurred once. This CDR3 has 15 amino acids. Germline trimming cut 6 bases from V and 3 bases from J; bases unmatched to any gene: 9. Germline V lookup: CDR1 SGHKS, CDR2 YYEKEE (reference sequence). The sample taken for sequencing was peripheral blood. The clonotype was recovered from a man aged 25-45 years who had recovered from COVID-19. The chain links TRBV5-5 to TRBJ1-3, with TRBD1 matching over 7 bases. In nucleotides, the CDR3 is TGTGCCAGCATGCTACAGGGGACTTATGGAAACACCATATATTTT. Translated: CASMLQGTYGNTIYF.